The clone carrying this TCR beta chain turned up a few times. The CDR3 is 15 amino acids. V lost 3 bases, J lost 6 bases, and 4 bases stayed unmatched. Via MiXCR, TCRdb re-called the RT-PCR reads, giving one row per CDR3 protein. The sample lists hundreds of thousands of distinct CDR3 sequences; 13% to 15% were seen once. This TCR came from a female donor in good health, serving as a healthy control. The gene calls are TRBV12-3 or TRBV12-4 and TRBJ2-3; 12 positions agree with TRBD2. Sequenced input: memory CD4+ T cells from blood. The CDR3 region is CASSFGLAGWDTQYF. The CDR3 DNA reads TGTGCCAGCAGTTTCGGACTAGCGGGATGGGATACGCAGTATTTT.